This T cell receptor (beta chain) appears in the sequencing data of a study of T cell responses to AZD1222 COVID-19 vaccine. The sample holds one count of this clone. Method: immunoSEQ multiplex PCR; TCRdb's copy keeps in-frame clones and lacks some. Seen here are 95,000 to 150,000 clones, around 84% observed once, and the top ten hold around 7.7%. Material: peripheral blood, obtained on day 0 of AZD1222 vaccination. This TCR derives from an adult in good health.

CDR3 protein: CASSVSPGQGPNSPLHF. The CDR3 coding sequence is TGTGCCAGCAGCGTCTCCCCCGGACAGGGCCCAAATTCACCCCTCCACTTT. J is TRBJ1-6 and V is TRBV9; 8 nucleotides match TRBD1. V was pared by 2 bases and J by 7 bases, with 11 bases of the junction left unmatched. The CDR3 has 17 residues. The germline CDR1 and CDR2 sequences are SGDLS and YYNGEE.